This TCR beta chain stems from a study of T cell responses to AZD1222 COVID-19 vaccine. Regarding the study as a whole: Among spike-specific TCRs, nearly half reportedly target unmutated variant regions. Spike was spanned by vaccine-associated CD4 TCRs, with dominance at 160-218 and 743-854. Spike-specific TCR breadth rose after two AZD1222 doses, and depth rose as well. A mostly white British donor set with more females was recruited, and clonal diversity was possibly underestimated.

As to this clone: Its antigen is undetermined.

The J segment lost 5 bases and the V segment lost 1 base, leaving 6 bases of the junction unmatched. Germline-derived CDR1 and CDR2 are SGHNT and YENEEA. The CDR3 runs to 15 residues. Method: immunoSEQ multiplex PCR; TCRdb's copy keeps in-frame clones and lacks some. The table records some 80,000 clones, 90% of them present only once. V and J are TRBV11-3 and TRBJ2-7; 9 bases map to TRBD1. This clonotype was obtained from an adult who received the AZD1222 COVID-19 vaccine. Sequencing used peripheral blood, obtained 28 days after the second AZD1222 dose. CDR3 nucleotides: TGTGCCAGCAGCTTAGTCGGACAGGGGATCCACGAGCAGTACTTC. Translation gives CASSLVGQGIHEQYF.